The following is a TCR beta chain sequence with its context. The sample originates from a study of identical twins. A single record per CDR3 protein comes from TCRdb applying MiXCR to the 5' RACE reads. Here the sample spans some 320,000 distinct CDR3 sequences, over 9% being singletons. The V gene's germline CDR1 is DFQATT and CDR2 SNEGSKA (reference sequence). The CDR3 has 14 amino acids. The germline V and J ends were trimmed by 7 bases and 6 bases, with 21 bases remaining between them. These data also formed part of another study, on yellow fever vaccine responses in identical twins.

Sample: CD8+ T cells sorted from blood. The V and J genes are TRBV20-1 and TRBJ1-1; possibly TRBD1 for D (6 bases). The clonotype comes from a woman between 18 and 29 years old in good health. The CDR3 coding sequence is TGCAGTGTCGAGGGGGACCCCAAGAAGCCTGAAGCTTTCTTT. Encoded protein: CSVEGDPKKPEAFF.